Presented here are 4 T cell receptor beta chains from one specimen sequenced in a study of a mutant IDH1 vaccine in newly diagnosed glioma. Time point specified: week 35, safety follow-up. The study gave 300 ug of mutant IDH1 20-mer peptide per vaccine dose, with topical imiquimod. These receptors lack a known antigen. Here immunoSEQ multiplex PCR was the method, and the copy in TCRdb shows in-frame clones only, minus some. Altogether approximately 41,000 clones are present, 80% to 90% being singletons, with the ten largest covering roughly 1.5%. The sample consisted of PBMCs, taken from a glioma patient whose treatment included an IDH1 peptide vaccine. The receptors were sampled from a man aged 35-49 years with glioma.

This chain links TRBV4-1 with TRBJ1-5; the match to TRBD1 covers 9 bases. Germline V gene data show CDR1 as MGHRA and CDR2 as YSYEKL. The CDR3 totals 16 residues. V lost 3 bases to trimming and J lost 4 bases; unmatched junction nucleotides: 7. CDR3 DNA sequence: TGCGCCAGCAGCCAGTGGGACAGGGCGGGGAATCAGCCCCAGCATTTT. Translating gives CASSQWDRAGNQPQHF.

A remark on this clone: Other DNA variants within this sample encode the same CDR3. The chain recombines TRBV6-6 with TRBJ1-2; no clear D gene. Germline V gives CDR1 MNHNY, CDR2 SVGAGI (reference sequence). The V gene lost 6 bases and the J gene lost 5 bases, with 7 bases spanning the gap. The CDR3 is 11 residues long. CDR3 sequence (DNA): TGTGCCAGCAGGGTCGGATATGGCTACACCTTC. This sequence encodes CASRVGYGYTF.

The CDR3 is CASRQGTFRAPQHF. CDR3 coding DNA: TGTGCCAGCAGACAAGGGACTTTTAGGGCGCCCCAGCATTTT. This rearrangement joins TRBV28 to TRBJ1-5, with a tentative D call TRBD1 (5 bases). V was cut by 6 bases and J by 9 bases, with 18 bases left in between. Germline CDR1 and CDR2: MDHEN and SYDVKM. This CDR3 is 14 amino acids long.

The V call is TRBV2, the J call TRBJ1-5; TRBD1 matches at 11 bases. There are 17 residues in the CDR3. The ends lost 9 bases at V and 4 bases at J; junction bases unmatched: 14. The germline CDR1 and CDR2 sequences are SNHLY and FYNNEI. CDR3 in amino acids: CASADRGLAIGNQPQHF. CDR3 nucleotides: TGTGCCAGTGCGGACAGGGGGCTAGCAATCGGGAATCAGCCCCAGCATTTT.